Presented here are 27 T cell receptor beta chains from one specimen sequenced in a study of blood T cell repertoires in COVID-19. Profiled with immunoSEQ multiplex PCR; TCRdb holds only in-frame clones, not every one. The table lists around 140,000 clones, roughly nine tenths of them singletons, with over 4% in the top ten. Specimen: PBMCs or T cells enriched from blood (not recorded which). The receptor set was obtained from a woman in her forties who had been exposed to COVID-19.

The chain links TRBV5-1 to TRBJ2-7, with a tentative D call TRBD2 (6 bases). V was trimmed by 4 bases and J by 2 bases, leaving 16 bases between them. This CDR3 contains 15 residues. Per the germline V gene, CDR1 is SGHRS and CDR2 is YFSETQ. CDR3 sequence: CASSLETGRAYEQYF. The CDR3, as DNA: TGCGCCAGCAGCCTGGAGACCGGGAGAGCCTACGAGCAGTACTTC.

The V gene is TRBV5-1, the J gene TRBJ1-1; D remains unclear. V shed 7 bases and J shed 2 bases, with 15 bases lying between them. The CDR3 sequence is 14 residues long. Germline V gene lookup returns CDR1 SGHRS and CDR2 YFSETQ. The CDR3 nucleotides are TGCGCCAGCCGGAACGGGGAAGAAAACACTGAAGCTTTCTTT. Translating gives CASRNGEENTEAFF.

The rearrangement uses TRBV10-2 and TRBJ1-5; TRBD1 matches 7 bases. There are 16 residues in the CDR3. With V trimmed by 3 bases and J by 4 bases, 9 bases remained unmatched. Looked up from germline, CDR1 is WSHSY and CDR2 is SAAADI. In nucleotides, the CDR3 is TGCGCCAGCAGTGACAGGGGGGCCCAATATAATCAGCCCCAGCATTTT. It is translated as CASSDRGAQYNQPQHF.

J is TRBJ1-4 and V is TRBV6-5; 9 bases fit TRBD1. Germline lookup yields CDR1 MNHEY and CDR2 SVGAGI. J gave up 8 bases and V 2 bases, and 3 bases lay outside the gene matches. The CDR3 contains 14 residues. The CDR3 DNA follows: TGTGCCAGCAGTTACCGACAGGGGGGAGAAAAACTGTTTTTT. Residues: CASSYRQGGEKLFF.

This chain uses TRBV28 with TRBJ1-2; tentatively, D is TRBD1 (5 bases). Germline values: CDR1 MDHEN, CDR2 SYDVKM. CDR3 length: 12 residues. Trimming left V 5 bases short and J 8 bases short, with 12 bases between. CDR3 loop: CASSPGGWGYTF. The CDR3, as DNA: TGTGCCAGCAGTCCCGGGGGGTGGGGCTACACCTTC.

J is TRBJ2-7 and V is TRBV28, with D perhaps TRBD2 (10 bases). CDR3 length: 19 amino acids. Looked up from germline, CDR1 is MDHEN and CDR2 is SYDVKM. The V and J ends lost 6 bases and 2 bases respectively, with 29 bases between them. The CDR3 region is CASSHHRGQASGGPYEQYF. CDR3 DNA: TGTGCCAGCAGCCACCACAGGGGGCAAGCTAGCGGGGGTCCCTACGAGCAGTACTTC.

This rearrangement joins TRBV19 to TRBJ2-3; no definite D call. Deletions cut 4 bases from V and 2 bases from J, with 16 bases between. Germline V gene data show CDR1 as LNHDA and CDR2 as SQIVND (reference sequence). The CDR3 extends over 16 amino acids. CDR3 amino acids: CASSNPPQENTDTQYF. In nucleotides, the CDR3 is TGTGCCAGTAGTAACCCACCTCAAGAGAACACAGATACGCAGTATTTT. The full variable domain, with the rest looked up from reference TRBV19 and TRBJ2-3, is DGGITQSPKYLFRKEGQNVTLSCEQNLNHDAMYWYRQDPGQGLRLIYYSQIVNDFQKGDIAEGYSVSREKKESFPLTVTSAQKNPTAFYLCASSNPPQENTDTQYFGPGTRLTVL.

This clone was seen more than once but under ten times. The V and J genes are TRBV29-1 and TRBJ1-1; D is unresolved. This CDR3 comprises 12 residues. V was shortened by 7 bases and J by 10 bases, with 19 bases between the two germline ends. From germline, CDR1 is SQVTM and CDR2 ANQGSEA. The DNA for the CDR3 is TGCAGCGCTGTTGCAGGTGTTGAGGGAGCTTTCTTT. Translating it yields CSAVAGVEGAFF.

V gene TRBV5-1 combines with J gene TRBJ1-4; 7 bases map to TRBD1. In germline, CDR1 is SGHRS, CDR2 YFSETQ. The CDR3 extends over 13 amino acids. The V and J ends lost 7 bases and 7 bases, in that order; junction bases with no gene match: 7. As DNA, the CDR3 is TGCGCCAGCGCGGACAGGCGGGGTGAAAAACTGTTTTTT. Translated, it gives CASADRRGEKLFF.

This rearrangement joins TRBV2 to TRBJ1-2; D is perhaps TRBD1 (6 bases). The germline V gene encodes CDR1 SNHLY and CDR2 FYNNEI. The CDR3 contains 14 residues. Deletions cut 4 bases from V and 4 bases from J, with 13 bases between. The CDR3 nucleotides read TGTGCCAGCAGTGGGGACACGGGCTTCTATGGCTACACCTTC. Residues: CASSGDTGFYGYTF.

Only one count was recorded for this clone. The V gene is TRBV5-1, the J gene TRBJ1-4; D gene unclear. Trimming pared 4 bases from V and 8 bases from J, leaving 15 bases between. This CDR3 region has 14 residues. Germline values: CDR1 SGHRS, CDR2 YFSETQ. CDR3 nucleotides: TGCGCCAGCAGCCCGGCGGCGTCCCAAGAAAAACTGTTTTTT. Protein product: CASSPAASQEKLFF.

V is TRBV19 and J is TRBJ2-5; D might be TRBD1 (6 bases). CDR3 length equals 16 residues. V was pared by 5 bases and J by 4 bases, with 20 bases between. Per germline, CDR1 LNHDA and CDR2 SQIVND (reference sequence). CDR3 loop: CASSPGTRRVGETQYF. CDR3 DNA: TGTGCCAGTAGTCCCGGGACACGACGGGTTGGAGAGACCCAGTACTTC.

A few counts support this clone. The chain has TRBV7-6 and TRBJ2-7; 8 bases map to TRBD1. The CDR3 loop spans 15 amino acids. V shed 0 bases and J 2 bases; nucleotides not matched to a gene: 3. Per germline, CDR1 SGHVS and CDR2 FNYEAQ. The CDR3 is CASSLASGGTYEQYF. In DNA, the CDR3 is TGTGCCAGCAGCTTAGCGTCAGGGGGCACCTACGAGCAGTACTTC.

The rearrangement joins TRBV5-1 to TRBJ2-1, with a weak D call TRBD1 (7 bases). CDR1 and CDR2 (germline): SGHRS, YFSETQ. The germline V and J ends were trimmed by 6 bases and 7 bases, with 14 bases remaining between them. The CDR3 has 13 amino acids. Written as DNA, the CDR3 is TGCGCCAGCACAGAACAGGGGAGGAATGAGCAGTTCTTC. This sequence encodes CASTEQGRNEQFF.

The rearrangement links TRBV7-2 to TRBJ1-1, with 7 bases matching TRBD1. The length of the CDR3 is 15 residues. Looked up from germline, CDR1 is SGHTA and CDR2 is FQGNSA. V dropped 5 bases and J dropped 5; count of bases not matched to a gene: 11. CDR3 nucleotide sequence: TGTGCCAGCAGCCCCCAAATCAGGACAGGTACTGAAGCTTTCTTT. It is translated as CASSPQIRTGTEAFF.

V and J are TRBV10-2 and TRBJ2-6, with TRBD2 matching over 7 bases. The V gene end was trimmed by 5 bases and the J gene end by 1 base; junction bases not matched to a gene: 5. This CDR3 comprises 16 residues. Germline CDR1 and CDR2: WSHSY and SAAADI. The CDR3: CASSRGGDSGANVLTF. In DNA form, the CDR3 reads TGCGCCAGCAGTAGGGGAGGGGATTCTGGGGCCAACGTCCTGACTTTC.

The chain carries TRBV19 and TRBJ1-1, with a weak D call TRBD1 (6 bases). The CDR3 runs 15 residues. Germline loops: CDR1 LNHDA, CDR2 SQIVND (reference sequence). Trimming removed 1 base at V and 6 bases at J, with 15 bases between. CDR3 in DNA: TGTGCCAGTAGTATAGGGACAGTCAACCCCGCTGAAGCTTTCTTT. Its protein is CASSIGTVNPAEAFF.

The V gene is TRBV5-1, the J gene TRBJ1-1, with a tentative D call TRBD1 (6 bases). The CDR3 is 14 amino acids. V was pared by 3 bases and J by 1 base, with 10 bases between. CDR1 and CDR2 from the germline V gene are SGHRS and YFSETQ. In nucleotides, the CDR3 is TGCGCCAGCAGCTCTACAGGGTGGAACACTGAAGCTTTCTTT. Protein sequence: CASSSTGWNTEAFF.

The chain couples TRBV6-4 to TRBJ2-2; TRBD1 matches at 10 bases. This CDR3 is built from 15 residues. Germline V lookup: CDR1 MRHNA, CDR2 SNTAGT. Trimming at V came to 3 bases and at J to 3 bases, leaving 1 base not matched to a gene. CDR3 region: CASSDDRGHTGELFF. The CDR3 DNA is TGTGCCAGCAGTGATGACAGGGGGCACACCGGGGAGCTGTTTTTT.

This clone has only one observation. This chain joins TRBV28 and TRBJ2-7, with TRBD1 identical over 7 bases. CDR1 is MDHEN and CDR2 is SYDVKM in the germline V gene. The CDR3 is 14 residues long. The junction had 14 bases not matched to a gene; V was cut back by 3 bases and J by 12 bases. The CDR3 region has the DNA TGTGCCAGCAGTTTCCCCCGAAGTACCGGGACAGTGTACTTC. Protein product: CASSFPRSTGTVYF.

On this clone: At the DNA level, this CDR3 is encoded by other sequences in the same sample as well. The chain has TRBV9 and TRBJ1-1, with TRBD1 matching over 7 bases. Germline V gene sequence: CDR1 SGDLS, CDR2 YYNGEE. There are 14 residues in the CDR3. The V gene end was trimmed by 0 bases and the J gene end by 1 base; junction bases not matched to a gene: 0. CDR3: CASSVGQGNTEAFF. The CDR3 coding sequence is TGTGCCAGCAGCGTAGGACAGGGGAACACTGAAGCTTTCTTT.

This clone has just one count. This rearrangement joins TRBV7-2 to TRBJ2-5; possibly TRBD2 for D (6 bases). This CDR3 region has 15 residues. Germline-derived CDR1 and CDR2 are SGHTA and FQGNSA. Between the trimmed V and J ends, which lost 0 bases and 4 bases, there was a span of 12 bases. The CDR3 nucleotides read TGTGCCAGCAGCTTAGCGCTGTTGGGGGGAGAGACCCAGTACTTC. Translation: CASSLALLGGETQYF.

The V and J genes are TRBV4-1 and TRBJ1-5; TRBD1 might be the D (6 bases). V lost 4 bases to trimming and J lost 7 bases, with 17 bases between them. Looked up from germline, CDR1 is MGHRA and CDR2 is YSYEKL. The CDR3 sequence is 15 residues long. The CDR3 DNA is TGCGCCAGCAGCCTTTTAACGGACAGTCGGCAGCCCCAGCATTTT. Translated: CASSLLTDSRQPQHF.

The CDR3 region has the DNA TGTGCCAGTAGGACTTACAATGAGCAGTTCTTC. Translated, it gives CASRTYNEQFF. The chain has TRBV19 and TRBJ2-1; D unresolved. CDR1 is LNHDA and CDR2 is SQIVND in the germline V gene (reference sequence). Trimming took off 6 bases at V and 4 bases at J, with 4 bases between the two ends. This CDR3 contains 11 residues. Together with reference TRBV19 and TRBJ2-1, the CDR3 gives the full variable domain: DGGITQSPKYLFRKEGQNVTLSCEQNLNHDAMYWYRQDPGQGLRLIYYSQIVNDFQKGDIAEGYSVSREKKESFPLTVTSAQKNPTAFYLCASRTYNEQFFGPGTRLTVL.

The chain recombines TRBV7-9 with TRBJ2-2; 12 positions agree with TRBD2. This CDR3 is 16 amino acids long. Germline V gene data show CDR1 as SEHNR and CDR2 as FQNEAQ (reference sequence). V was pared by 6 bases and J by 2 bases, with 4 bases of the junction left unmatched. The CDR3 sequence is CASRPTSGGNTGELFF. CDR3 sequence (DNA): TGTGCCAGCAGACCGACTAGCGGGGGTAACACCGGGGAGCTGTTTTTT.

The chain joins TRBV19 to TRBJ2-1; possible D gene TRBD2, 5 bases. Trimming shortened V by 5 bases and J by 4 bases, and 12 bases separated the two germline ends. Germline V CDR1 and CDR2: LNHDA, SQIVND (reference sequence). The CDR3 is 14 amino acids. The CDR3 protein is CASSLGPGYNEQFF. The CDR3 DNA follows: TGTGCCAGTAGTCTTGGTCCGGGGTACAATGAGCAGTTCTTC.

This clone was detected a few times. This chain connects TRBV18 to TRBJ1-2; tentative D call: TRBD1 (6 bases). Trimming stripped 7 bases from V and 4 bases from J, with 16 bases between. This CDR3 contains 14 residues. Germline values: CDR1 KGHSH, CDR2 LQKENI. CDR3 DNA sequence: TGTGCCAGCTTCTCCCAACAGGGAATCTATGGCTACACCTTC. This translates into CASFSQQGIYGYTF. Full variable domain (remainder filled in from reference TRBV18 and TRBJ1-2): NAGVMQNPRHLVRRRGQEARLRCSPMKGHSHVYWYRQLPEEGLKFMVYLQKENIIDESGMPKERFSAEFPKEGPSILRIQQVVRGDSAAYFCASFSQQGIYGYTFGSGTRLTVV.